The clone carrying this T cell receptor beta chain was seen many times. The antigen is not known. This CDR3 is 13 amino acids long. V shed 6 bases and J 4 bases; nucleotides not matched to a gene: 3. Germline CDR1 MNHNS, CDR2 SASEGT. Authors of the study amplified TCR beta CDR3 regions from RNA transcripts. The HTBI primer set was used in a first-round RT-PCR of the TCR CDR3. TCRdb analysed the multiplex PCR reads with MiXCR anew, one entry per CDR3 protein. The sample carries hundreds of thousands of distinct CDR3 sequences, 15% to 20% recorded once. These data originate in a study of T cells in Graves' hyperthyroidism and ophthalmopathy. Study overall: Blood from the periphery was taken at initial diagnosis, before any treatment.

Out of approximately 10 ml of fresh peripheral blood came the PBMCs. Study-level findings and limits: Ophthalmopathy got predicted by the model a median approximately 6.3 months before its onset.

This TCR came from a man aged 35 to 55 with Graves' ophthalmopathy. The chain has TRBV6-1 and TRBJ1-5, with TRBD1 matching 7 bases. Sequences were obtained from blood. The CDR3 DNA reads TGTGCCAGCAGCATGACAGGGAATCAGCCCCAGCATTTT. It translates to CASSMTGNQPQHF.